Listed below are T cell receptor beta chains from one sample, sequenced in a study of shared clonotypes between healthy human individuals. Using immunoSEQ multiplex PCR, the repertoire was profiled, and TCRdb retains in-frame clones only, with some absent. The sample shows about 2 million clones, 85% to 95% of them seen only once. Sequenced input: naive CD4+ T cells sorted from blood. All receptors derive from a man between 18 and 35 years old in good health. Both conserved end residues are part of each CDR3. The D gene is left open where the match is weak. Not all rows give a size; the values are once, few, many and, for expanded clones, a class.

DNA	CDR3	D	V	J	size
TGTGCCAGCTGCGGAGGGGCAGATACGCAGTATTTT	CASCGGADTQYF	NA	TRBV28	TRBJ2-3	NA
TGTGCCAGCAGTTATACATTCAGGGACCTCACAGATACGCAGTATTTT	CASSYTFRDLTDTQYF	NA	TRBV6-6	TRBJ2-3	NA
TGTGCCAGCAGTTACGGGAGGGACACTGAAGCTTTCTTT	CASSYGRDTEAFF	NA	TRBV6-5	TRBJ1-1	NA
TGTGCCAGCAACGCGGGGTTGAATGCGAACACTGAAGCTTTCTTT	CASNAGLNANTEAFF	NA	TRBV5-6	TRBJ1-1	NA
TGTGCCATCAGTGAACTCGGGAGTGCCCGGGGCAATGAGCAGTTCTTC	CAISELGSARGNEQFF	NA	TRBV10-3	TRBJ2-1	NA
TGTGCCAGCACCCAGGGGGCTGAAGGCTACACCTTC	CASTQGAEGYTF	TRBD1	TRBV6-4	TRBJ1-2	NA
TGTGCCTGGACTAGCGGGGCCACCGGGGAGCTGTTTTTT	CAWTSGATGELFF	TRBD2	TRBV30	TRBJ2-2	NA
TGTGCCAGCAGCTCCCGGGACAGTAATAATTCACCCCTCCACTTT	CASSSRDSNNSPLHF	TRBD1	TRBV7-3	TRBJ1-6	NA
TGTGCCAGCTCACCACTCCGACAGGGGGGCACTGAAGCTTTCTTT	CASSPLRQGGTEAFF	TRBD1	TRBV18	TRBJ1-1	NA
TGCGCCAGCAGCCAAGGAATGGCTAAGCAGCCTAATTCACCCCTCCACTTT	CASSQGMAKQPNSPLHF	NA	TRBV4-1	TRBJ1-6	NA
TGCGCCAGCAGTGACCCCTCCAAGGGTTCCTACGAGCAGTACTTC	CASSDPSKGSYEQYF	NA	TRBV10-1	TRBJ2-7	NA
TGTGCCTGGACGCAGTCTACCACCTACGAGCAGTACTTC	CAWTQSTTYEQYF	NA	TRBV6-6	TRBJ2-7	NA
TGTGCCATCAGTGAGTTGGACAGCCAAGAGACCCAGTACTTC	CAISELDSQETQYF	NA	TRBV10-3	TRBJ2-5	NA
TGCGCCAGCAGCTTGGGTAACTTCCAAGAGACCCAGTACTTC	CASSLGNFQETQYF	NA	TRBV5-1	TRBJ2-5	NA
TGTGCCAGCAGTCCCATAGATCAGCCCCAGCATTTT	CASSPIDQPQHF	NA	TRBV28	TRBJ1-5	NA
TGCGCCAGCAGCCAAGATCCGAGCTCCTATAATTCACCCCTCCACTTT	CASSQDPSSYNSPLHF	NA	TRBV4-3	TRBJ1-6	once
TGTGCCAGCAGTGAATTTGCCAAACCTGGAAACACCATATATTTT	CASSEFAKPGNTIYF	NA	TRBV25-1	TRBJ1-3	NA
TGTGCCAGCAGTTTCACAGGGACACTGAATGAAAAACTGTTTTTT	CASSFTGTLNEKLFF	NA	TRBV6-5	TRBJ1-4	NA
TGTGCCAGCAGCCCTGGACAGGGGATAGGTAATGAAAAACTGTTTTTT	CASSPGQGIGNEKLFF	TRBD1	TRBV28	TRBJ1-4	NA
TGTGCCAGCAGAGAGGGTACTAGCGGGAGAGGATATACGCAGTATTTT	CASREGTSGRGYTQYF	TRBD2	TRBV2	TRBJ2-3	once
TGCGCCAGCAGCCAAGAAAAGTTGGAAGACAGAGATGGAAACACCATATATTTT	CASSQEKLEDRDGNTIYF	NA	TRBV4-1	TRBJ1-3	NA
TGTGCCAGCGGACAGCGCGATCTGGAGCAGTTCTTC	CASGQRDLEQFF	NA	TRBV19	TRBJ2-1	NA
TGTGCCACCCTCTCGACAGGGCCGGGCTATGGCTACACCTTC	CATLSTGPGYGYTF	TRBD1	TRBV6-6	TRBJ1-2	NA
TGCGCCAGCAGCTTAATTACAGCACAATCCTACGAGCAGTACTTC	CASSLITAQSYEQYF	NA	TRBV5-1	TRBJ2-7	NA
TGCGCCAGCAGCTTGGTCGTCACCGCGGGCACTGAAGCTTTCTTT	CASSLVVTAGTEAFF	NA	TRBV5-1	TRBJ1-1	NA
TGTGCCAGCAGTTCCGCGGGAGAGGCAGAGACCCAGTACTTC	CASSSAGEAETQYF	TRBD2	TRBV11-3	TRBJ2-5	NA
TGCGCCAGCAGCCAACCGGGACAGGGGGTCGGCTACACCTTC	CASSQPGQGVGYTF	TRBD1	TRBV4-1	TRBJ1-2	NA
TGTGCCAGCAGCTCCCGGACGGGAGATCAGCCCCAGCATTTT	CASSSRTGDQPQHF	NA	TRBV7-2	TRBJ1-5	once
TGCGCCAGCAGCCAAATCGGGACGAACACCGGGGAGCTGTTTTTT	CASSQIGTNTGELFF	NA	TRBV4-1	TRBJ2-2	NA
TGTGCCAGCCTAAGAACCAGGACGGCTCTACAATCTTTTAATTCACCCCTCCACTTT	CASLRTRTALQSFNSPLHF	NA	TRBV2	TRBJ1-6	NA
TGCGCCAGCAGCTTGCCGGGGAACTATGGCTACACCTTC	CASSLPGNYGYTF	NA	TRBV5-1	TRBJ1-2	NA
TGTGCCAGCGCCACTCCCGTCGGGGGGAAATCCTACGAGCAGTACTTC	CASATPVGGKSYEQYF	TRBD2	TRBV2	TRBJ2-7	NA
TGTGCCAGCAGTCCGCCGGGACGGGGGCCCCACGAGCAGTACTTC	CASSPPGRGPHEQYF	NA	TRBV28	TRBJ2-7	NA
TGTGCCACCAGCAAGGGGCAGTTGAACACTGAAGCTTTCTTT	CATSKGQLNTEAFF	NA	TRBV15	TRBJ1-1	NA
TGTGCCAGCAGTTACGTCGGCAGGGACTATGGCTACACCTTC	CASSYVGRDYGYTF	NA	TRBV6-6	TRBJ1-2	NA
TGCGCCAGCAGCTGGGGACAGGGCGCCCACTACGAGCAGTACTTC	CASSWGQGAHYEQYF	TRBD1	TRBV5-1	TRBJ2-7	NA
TGTGCCAGCAGCTTAAAGGGGGATACGCAGTATTTT	CASSLKGDTQYF	NA	TRBV11-2	TRBJ2-3	NA
TGTGCCAGCAGCTCGGGACTTTCTGAGCAGTTCTTC	CASSSGLSEQFF	NA	TRBV11-2	TRBJ2-1	NA
TGTGCCTCAACTGGCGGTGAGACCCAGTACTTC	CASTGGETQYF	NA	TRBV30	TRBJ2-5	NA
TGTGCCAGCAGCGCTTTGACAGGTAATGAGCAGTTCTTC	CASSALTGNEQFF	NA	TRBV9	TRBJ2-1	once
TGTGCCAGCTCACCACCGAAGGGAAACGAGCAGTACTTC	CASSPPKGNEQYF	NA	TRBV18	TRBJ2-7	NA
TGTGCCAGCATAGTGGCAGGGAGTAATGAAAAACTGTTTTTT	CASIVAGSNEKLFF	NA	TRBV28	TRBJ1-4	NA
TGTGCCAGCAGTTTGAGCGGGGGGCCTTCTGAGACCCAGTACTTC	CASSLSGGPSETQYF	TRBD2	TRBV28	TRBJ2-5	NA
TGTGCCAGCAGCCTATCAGGGACAGTTGGAAACACCATATATTTT	CASSLSGTVGNTIYF	TRBD1	TRBV7-9	TRBJ1-3	NA
TGCAGCGTCGGCCTCCGGGACAGCCACCAAGAGACTCAGTACTTC	CSVGLRDSHQETQYF	TRBD1	TRBV29-1	TRBJ2-5	once
TGTGCCAGCAGTTCGGCGGGGGGGAGGAGCACAGATACGCAGTATTTT	CASSSAGGRSTDTQYF	TRBD2	TRBV6-5	TRBJ2-3	NA
TGTGCCCTTAAACAGGGGTCTACCTACGAGCAGTACTTC	CALKQGSTYEQYF	TRBD1	TRBV10-3	TRBJ2-7	NA